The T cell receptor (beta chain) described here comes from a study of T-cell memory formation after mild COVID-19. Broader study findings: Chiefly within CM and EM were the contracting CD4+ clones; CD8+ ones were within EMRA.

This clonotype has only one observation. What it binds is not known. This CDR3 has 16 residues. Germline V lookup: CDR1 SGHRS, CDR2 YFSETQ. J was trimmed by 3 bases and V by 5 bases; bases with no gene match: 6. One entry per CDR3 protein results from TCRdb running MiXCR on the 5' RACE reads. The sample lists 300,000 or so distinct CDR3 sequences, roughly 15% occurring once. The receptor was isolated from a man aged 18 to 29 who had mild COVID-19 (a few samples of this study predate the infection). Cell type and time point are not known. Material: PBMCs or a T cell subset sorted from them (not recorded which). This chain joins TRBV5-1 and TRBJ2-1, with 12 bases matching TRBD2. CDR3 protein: CASSRLAGGLYNEQFF. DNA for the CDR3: TGCGCCAGCAGTAGGCTAGCGGGGGGGCTCTACAATGAGCAGTTCTTC.